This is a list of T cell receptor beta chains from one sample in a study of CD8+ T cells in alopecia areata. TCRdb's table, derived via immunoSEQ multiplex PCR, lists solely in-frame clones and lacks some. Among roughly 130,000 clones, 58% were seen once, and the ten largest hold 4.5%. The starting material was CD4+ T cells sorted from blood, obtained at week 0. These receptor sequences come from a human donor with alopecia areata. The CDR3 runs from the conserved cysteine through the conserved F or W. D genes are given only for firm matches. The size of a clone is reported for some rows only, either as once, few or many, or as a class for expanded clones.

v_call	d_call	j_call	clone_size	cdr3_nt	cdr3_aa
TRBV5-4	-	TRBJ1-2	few	TGTGCCAGCAGGTCGGACACCGGGACGGACTATGGCTACACCTTC	CASRSDTGTDYGYTF
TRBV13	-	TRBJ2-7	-	TGTGCCAGCAGTGCTCAGGGGTCGGGCTCCTACGAGCAGTACTTC	CASSAQGSGSYEQYF
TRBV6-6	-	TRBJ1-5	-	TGTGCCAGCATGGGGGGGCGGCAGCCCCAGCATTTT	CASMGGRQPQHF
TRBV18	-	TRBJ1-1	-	TGTGCCAGCTCACCACCATCAGGGTGGCACACTGAAGCTTTCTTT	CASSPPSGWHTEAFF
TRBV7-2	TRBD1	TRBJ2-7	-	TGTGCCAGCAGCTTAGGTTTTCTTGGGCAGGGGGACGAGCAGTACTTC	CASSLGFLGQGDEQYF
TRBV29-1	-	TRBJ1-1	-	TGCAGCCCCCCACGGGGTGAAGCTTTCTTT	CSPPRGEAFF
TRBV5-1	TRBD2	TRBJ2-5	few	TGCGCCAGCAGCTTGTCGGGGGGAGAGACCCAGTACTTC	CASSLSGGETQYF
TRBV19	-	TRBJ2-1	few	TGTGCCAGTAGTATAGGCCCGCCCCAACGGGAGTTGTATGAGCAGTTCTTC	CASSIGPPQRELYEQFF
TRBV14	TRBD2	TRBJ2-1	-	TGTGCCAGCAGCCAAGAAGATAGGGCGGGAGCCAATGAGCAGTTCTTC	CASSQEDRAGANEQFF
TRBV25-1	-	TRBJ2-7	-	TGTGCCAGCAGTGATAGGTTTGCCTACGAGCAGTACTTC	CASSDRFAYEQYF
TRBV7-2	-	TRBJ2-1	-	TGTGCCAGCAGCTCCCAGGGGTACAATGAGCAGTTCTTC	CASSSQGYNEQFF
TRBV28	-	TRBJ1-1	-	TGTGCCAGCAGCCCGGTCCCGGGGAATGCTGAAGCTTTCTTT	CASSPVPGNAEAFF
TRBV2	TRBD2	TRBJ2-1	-	TGTGCCAGCAGCAGACTAGCGGGGGGCCCCAGCTCCTACAATGAGCAGTTCTTC	CASSRLAGGPSSYNEQFF
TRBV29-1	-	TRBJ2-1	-	TGCAGCGTCCGGGCCAACAATGAGCAGTTCTTC	CSVRANNEQFF
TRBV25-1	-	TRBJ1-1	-	TGTGCCAGCAGTGAGCCCGAGGGACGAACGGAAGCTTTCTTT	CASSEPEGRTEAFF
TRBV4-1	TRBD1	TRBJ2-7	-	TGCGCCAGCAGCCGAACAGGGGCTTCCTACGAGCAGTACTTC	CASSRTGASYEQYF
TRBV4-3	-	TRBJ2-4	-	TGCGCCAGCAGCCAAGCCGTCGGGGGGCTTTTCCAAAACATTCAGTACTTC	CASSQAVGGLFQNIQYF
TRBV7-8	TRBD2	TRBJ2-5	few	TGTGCCAGCAGCTTAGTGGCTAGCGGGGCTGAGACCCAGTACTTC	CASSLVASGAETQYF
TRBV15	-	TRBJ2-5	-	TGTGCCACCAGCAGAGATGGGGAGACCCAGTACTTC	CATSRDGETQYF
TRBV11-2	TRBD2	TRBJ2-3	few	TGTGCCAGCAGCTTCCCCCTCGATGCGGGAGGCACAGATACGCAGTATTTT	CASSFPLDAGGTDTQYF
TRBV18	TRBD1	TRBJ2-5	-	TGTGCCAGCTCACCCAGGACAGGGCGCGAGACCCAGTACTTC	CASSPRTGRETQYF
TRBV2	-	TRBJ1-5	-	TGTGCCAGTCGCAGGGCCGGGAATCAGCCCCAGCATTTT	CASRRAGNQPQHF
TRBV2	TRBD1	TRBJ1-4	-	TGTGCCAGCAGTCCACAGGGGATGGACGAAAAACTGTTTTTT	CASSPQGMDEKLFF
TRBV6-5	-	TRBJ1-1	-	TGTGCCAGCAGTTACTCAGGGGCTCTAGGAGCTTTCTTT	CASSYSGALGAFF
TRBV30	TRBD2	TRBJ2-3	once	TGTGCCCGGAGCCGGACTAGCAACACAGATACGCAGTATTTT	CARSRTSNTDTQYF
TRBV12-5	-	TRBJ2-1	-	TGTGCTAGTGGTTTCGTCGGAGGGCGCGCTCGCAACTCCTACAATGAGCAGTTCTTC	CASGFVGGRARNSYNEQFF
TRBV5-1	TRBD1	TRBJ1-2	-	TGCGCCAGCAGCCTAGGGGGCAGGGGGCAGGCTGGCTACACCTTC	CASSLGGRGQAGYTF
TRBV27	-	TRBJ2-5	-	TGTGCCAGCATGGACCGGCAAGAGACCCAGTACTTC	CASMDRQETQYF
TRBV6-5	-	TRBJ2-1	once	TGTGCCAGCAGTTTTAGAGCTGGTGAGCAGTTCTTC	CASSFRAGEQFF
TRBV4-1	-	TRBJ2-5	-	TGCGCCAGCAGCCAAGACGGGGTAAACCAAGAGACCCAGTACTTC	CASSQDGVNQETQYF
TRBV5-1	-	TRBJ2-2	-	TGCGCCAGCAGCGTCGCCGGGGGCACCGGGGAGCTGTTTTTT	CASSVAGGTGELFF
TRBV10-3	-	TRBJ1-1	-	TGTGCCATCAGGCAGGGGAATCAGAACACTGAAGCTTTCTTT	CAIRQGNQNTEAFF
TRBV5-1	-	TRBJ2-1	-	TGCGCCAGCAGCTTGGAGAGTTCCTACAATGAGCAGTTCTTC	CASSLESSYNEQFF
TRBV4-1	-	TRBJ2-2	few	TGCGCCAGCAGCCACTCCGGGTGGACCGGGGAGCTGTTTTTT	CASSHSGWTGELFF
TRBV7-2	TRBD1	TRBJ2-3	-	TGTGCCAGCAGCTTTCCCCCCCCGGGACAGGGGAATACAGATACGCAGTATTTT	CASSFPPPGQGNTDTQYF
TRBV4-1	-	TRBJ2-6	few	TGCGCCAGCAGCCAACAGGTCTCTGGGGCCAACGTCCTGACTTTC	CASSQQVSGANVLTF
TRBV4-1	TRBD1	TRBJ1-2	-	TGCGCCAGCAGCCAAGAGGGCACAGGGGCAGGGGACTATGGCTACACCTTC	CASSQEGTGAGDYGYTF
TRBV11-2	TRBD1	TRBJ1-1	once	TGTGCCAGCAGCGGAAACAGGGGCACTGAAGCTTTCTTT	CASSGNRGTEAFF
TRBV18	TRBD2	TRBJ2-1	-	TGTGCCAGCTCTTTGTACAATAGCGGGAGTGGATACAATGAGCAGTTCTTC	CASSLYNSGSGYNEQFF
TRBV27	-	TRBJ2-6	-	TGTGCCAGCAGCCCCACAAACTCTGGGGCCAACGTCCTGACTTTC	CASSPTNSGANVLTF
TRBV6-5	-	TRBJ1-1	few	TGTGCCAGCACTCGCAACGGGGAGGGGACATATGAAGCTTTCTTT	CASTRNGEGTYEAFF
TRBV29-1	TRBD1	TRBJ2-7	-	TGCAGCGTTGGGGGGATTGACGGGACAGGACCGGGAACCCCATACGAGCAGTACTTC	CSVGGIDGTGPGTPYEQYF
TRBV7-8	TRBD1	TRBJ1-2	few	TGTGCCAGCAGCTTACGGACAGGCTACGGCTATGGCTACACCTTC	CASSLRTGYGYGYTF
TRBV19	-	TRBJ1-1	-	TGTGCCAGTAGTAGCACAGGGATTACCACTGAAGCTTTCTTT	CASSSTGITTEAFF
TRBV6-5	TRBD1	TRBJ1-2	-	TGTGCCAGCAGTCTTACCGAGGGGGCTGGCTACACCTTC	CASSLTEGAGYTF
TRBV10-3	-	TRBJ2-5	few	TGTGCCATCAGTGATGAAGTCCAAGGCCAAGAGACCCAGTACTTC	CAISDEVQGQETQYF
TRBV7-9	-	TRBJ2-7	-	TGTGCCAGCAGCCCCAATGGACTGACCTACGAGCAGTACTTC	CASSPNGLTYEQYF
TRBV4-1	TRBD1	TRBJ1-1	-	TGCGCCAGCAGCCCAGTCCTCGACAGGGGGCGAAGCACTGAAGCTTTCTTT	CASSPVLDRGRSTEAFF
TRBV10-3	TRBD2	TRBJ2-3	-	TGTGCCATCAGCGGGACTAGCGATAGCACAGATACGCAGTATTTT	CAISGTSDSTDTQYF
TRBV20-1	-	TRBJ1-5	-	TGCAGTGCTAGGTCGGATCAGCCCCAGCATTTT	CSARSDQPQHF
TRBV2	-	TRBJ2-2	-	TGTGCCAGCGCGGCTGTGGGACAGAACACCGGGGAGCTGTTTTTT	CASAAVGQNTGELFF
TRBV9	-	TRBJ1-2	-	TGTGCCAGCAGCGTATCAGGGACCGGCTACACCTTC	CASSVSGTGYTF